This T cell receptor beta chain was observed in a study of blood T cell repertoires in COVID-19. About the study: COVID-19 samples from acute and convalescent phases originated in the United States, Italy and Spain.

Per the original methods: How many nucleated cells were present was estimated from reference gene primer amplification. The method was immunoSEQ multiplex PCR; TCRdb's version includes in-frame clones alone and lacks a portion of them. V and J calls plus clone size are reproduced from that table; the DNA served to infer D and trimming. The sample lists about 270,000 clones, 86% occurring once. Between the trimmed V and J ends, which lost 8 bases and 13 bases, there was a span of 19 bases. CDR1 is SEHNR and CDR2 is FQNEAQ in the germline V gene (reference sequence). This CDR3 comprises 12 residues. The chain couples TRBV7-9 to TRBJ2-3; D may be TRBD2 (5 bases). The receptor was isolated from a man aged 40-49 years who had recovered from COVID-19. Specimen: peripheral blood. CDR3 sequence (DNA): TGTGCCAGCTGGACTTCTCGGGCGTCAAAGTATTTT. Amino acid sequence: CASWTSRASKYF.